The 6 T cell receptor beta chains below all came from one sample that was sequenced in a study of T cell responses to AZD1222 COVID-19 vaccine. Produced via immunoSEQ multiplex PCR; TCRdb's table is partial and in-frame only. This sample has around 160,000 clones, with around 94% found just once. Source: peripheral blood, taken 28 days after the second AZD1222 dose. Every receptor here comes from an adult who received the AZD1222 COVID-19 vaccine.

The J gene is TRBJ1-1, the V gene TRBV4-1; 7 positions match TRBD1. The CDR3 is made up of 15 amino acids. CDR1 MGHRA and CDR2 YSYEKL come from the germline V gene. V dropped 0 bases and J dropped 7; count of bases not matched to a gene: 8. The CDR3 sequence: CASSQDWRGLDEAFF. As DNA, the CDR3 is TGCGCCAGCAGCCAAGACTGGAGGGGGCTCGATGAAGCTTTCTTT.

The CDR3 nucleotides read TGCGCCAGCAGGCCGGGACAGGGCGAATGGGAACTGTTTTTT. Translating it yields CASRPGQGEWELFF. This rearrangement joins TRBV5-1 to TRBJ1-4, with 9 bases that match TRBD1. This CDR3 has 14 amino acids. V shed 5 bases, J shed 12 bases, and the junction held 11 bases outside the gene matches. Germline V lookup: CDR1 SGHRS, CDR2 YFSETQ.

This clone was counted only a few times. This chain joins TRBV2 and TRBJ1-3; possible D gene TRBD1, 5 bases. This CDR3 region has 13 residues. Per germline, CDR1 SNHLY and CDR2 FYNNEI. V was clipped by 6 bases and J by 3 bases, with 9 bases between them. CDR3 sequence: CASRGDGGNTIYF. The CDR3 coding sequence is TGTGCCAGCAGGGGGGACGGTGGAAACACCATATATTTT.

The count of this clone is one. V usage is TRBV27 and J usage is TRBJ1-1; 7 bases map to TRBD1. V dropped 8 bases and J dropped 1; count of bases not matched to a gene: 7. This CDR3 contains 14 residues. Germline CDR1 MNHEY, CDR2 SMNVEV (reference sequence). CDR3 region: CASGRTGTNTEAFF. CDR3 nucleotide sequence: TGTGCCAGCGGTAGGACAGGCACGAACACTGAAGCTTTCTTT.

The CDR3 DNA follows: TGTGCCAGCAGCCAAGCCGGGTACTCCTACGAGCAGTACTTC. Translated: CASSQAGYSYEQYF. The V gene is TRBV3-1 (or the pseudogene TRBV3-2), the J gene TRBJ2-7; D is unresolved. Germline V gives CDR1 LGHDT, CDR2 YNNKEL (reference sequence). Trimming removed 1 base at V and 0 bases at J, with 7 bases between. This CDR3 spans 14 amino acids.

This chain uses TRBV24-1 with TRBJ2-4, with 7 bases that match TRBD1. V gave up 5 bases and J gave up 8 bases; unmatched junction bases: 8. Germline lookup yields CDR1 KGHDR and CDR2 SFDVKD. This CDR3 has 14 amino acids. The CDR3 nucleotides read TGTGCCACCAGTGCCCGGACAGGAGACCACATTCAGTACTTC. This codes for CATSARTGDHIQYF.